This T cell receptor (beta chain) was identified during a study of Ad26.COV2.S vaccination and SARS-CoV-2 variants. The wider study: Intramuscular Ad26.COV2.S doses were given once or twice, 56 days apart.

Noted treatment: some 19 received Ad26.COV2.S at low or high dose, single or two shots; 5 received placebo; per-sample allocation not given. Collection of the samples took place on day 63 after the first injection of vaccine or placebo. The protocol was immunoSEQ multiplex PCR, while the TCRdb copy is restricted to in-frame clones and leaves out a portion. The table lists about 280,000 clones, about 89% of them singletons. The CDR3 sequence is 14 residues long. V lost 0 bases and J 4 bases, leaving 9 bases between the germline ends. CDR1 and CDR2 from the germline V gene are LGHDT and YNNKEL (reference sequence).

The receptor was isolated from a person aged 18-60 years who received the Ad26.COV2.S COVID-19 vaccine or a placebo. This chain joins TRBV3-1 (or the pseudogene TRBV3-2) and TRBJ2-5; D is uncertain. Sequenced material: peripheral blood, taken in a trial of Ad26.COV2.S vaccine versus placebo. Here the CDR3 DNA reads TGTGCCAGCAGCCAAGATCTGGCCCCAGAGACCCAGTACTTC. This gives the protein CASSQDLAPETQYF.